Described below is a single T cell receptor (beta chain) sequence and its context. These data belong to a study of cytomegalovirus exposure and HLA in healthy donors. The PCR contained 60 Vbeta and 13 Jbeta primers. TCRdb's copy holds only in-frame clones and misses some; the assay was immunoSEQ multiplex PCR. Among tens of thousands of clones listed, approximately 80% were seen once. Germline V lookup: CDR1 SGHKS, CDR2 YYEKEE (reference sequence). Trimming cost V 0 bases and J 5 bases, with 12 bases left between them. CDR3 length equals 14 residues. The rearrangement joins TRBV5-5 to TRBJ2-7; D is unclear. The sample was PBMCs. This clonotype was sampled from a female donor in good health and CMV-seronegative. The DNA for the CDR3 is TGTGCCAGCAGCTTGGAACCCGTCAGTGACGAGCAGTACTTC. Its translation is CASSLEPVSDEQYF. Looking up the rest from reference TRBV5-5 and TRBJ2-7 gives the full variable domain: DAGVTQSPTHLIKTRGQQVTLRCSPISGHKSVSWYQQVLGQGPQFIFQYYEKEERGRGNFPDRFSARQFPNYSSELNVNALLLGDSALYLCASSLEPVSDEQYFGPGTRLTVT.